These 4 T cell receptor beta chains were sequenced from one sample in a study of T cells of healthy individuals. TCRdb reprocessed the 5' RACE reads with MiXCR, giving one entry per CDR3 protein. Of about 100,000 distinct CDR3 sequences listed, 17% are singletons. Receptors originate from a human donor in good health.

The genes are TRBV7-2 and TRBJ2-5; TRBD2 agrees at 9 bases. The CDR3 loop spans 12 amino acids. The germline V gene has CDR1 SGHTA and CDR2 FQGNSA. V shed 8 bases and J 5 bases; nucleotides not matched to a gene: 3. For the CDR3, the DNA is TGTGCCAGCCGGGGGACTAGCGAGACCCAGTACTTC. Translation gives CASRGTSETQYF.

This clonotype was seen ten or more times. The CDR3 DNA sequence: TGTGCCAGCAGTTTAAGGCCAGGGGATGGCTACACCTTC. As protein: CASSLRPGDGYTF. V is TRBV28 and J is TRBJ1-2; possible D gene TRBD1, 6 bases. Germline CDR1 reads MDHEN; CDR2 reads SYDVKM. This CDR3 is 13 amino acids long. The V end lost 2 bases, the J end lost 6 bases, and 10 bases lay between the germline ends.

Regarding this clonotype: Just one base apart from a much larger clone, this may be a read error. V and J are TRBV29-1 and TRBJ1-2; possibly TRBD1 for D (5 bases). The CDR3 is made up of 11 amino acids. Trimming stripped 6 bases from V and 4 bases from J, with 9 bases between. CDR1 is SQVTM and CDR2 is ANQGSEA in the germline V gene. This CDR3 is CSVGQVYGYTF. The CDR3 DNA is TGCAGCGTCGGACAAGTCTATGGCTACACCTTC.

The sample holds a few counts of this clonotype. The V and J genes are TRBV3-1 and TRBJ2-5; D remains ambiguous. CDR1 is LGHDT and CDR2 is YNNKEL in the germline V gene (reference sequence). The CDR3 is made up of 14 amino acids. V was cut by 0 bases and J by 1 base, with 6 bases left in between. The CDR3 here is CASSQDHLQETQYF. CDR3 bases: TGTGCCAGCAGCCAAGACCATCTCCAAGAGACCCAGTACTTC.